The 20 T cell receptor beta chains presented below share a single source sample, sequenced in a study of CD8 T cells in ankylosing spondylitis. MiXCR was run by TCRdb on the 5' RACE reads, yielding one entry per CDR3 protein. The sample records approximately 40,000 distinct CDR3 sequences, about 6% being singletons. The sample comprised blood, either unsorted or a sorted T cell fraction (not recorded which). The receptor set was obtained from a male donor with ankylosing spondylitis or in good health (not recorded which).

At least ten counts were recorded for this clonotype. The chain employs TRBV10-3 and TRBJ2-2; 8 bases agree with TRBD2. With 8 bases clipped from V and 4 bases from J, the junction kept 6 bases outside the gene matches. CDR1 and CDR2 from the germline V gene are ENHRY and SYGVKD. The CDR3 length is 14 residues. CDR3 loop: CAIGRGGATGELFF. The CDR3 region has the DNA TGTGCCATCGGACGGGGGGGGGCCACCGGGGAGCTGTTTTTT.

V is TRBV20-1 and J is TRBJ1-5; maybe TRBD1 (5 bases). Germline CDR1 and CDR2: DFQATT and SNEGSKA (reference sequence). The ends were cut back, 0 bases at V and 2 bases at J, with 14 bases in the middle. The CDR3 runs 16 residues. The CDR3 region is CSARDFTGEGNQPQHF. The CDR3 DNA reads TGCAGTGCTAGAGATTTTACAGGCGAGGGCAATCAGCCCCAGCATTTT.

This clonotype was found many times. The rearrangement links TRBV5-1 to TRBJ2-1; D remains ambiguous. CDR1 SGHRS and CDR2 YFSETQ come from the germline V gene. CDR3 length: 16 residues. V gave up 2 bases and J gave up 2 bases, with 14 bases separating them. CDR3 loop: CASSLVGKEPYNEQFF. As DNA, the CDR3 is TGCGCCAGCAGCTTAGTAGGCAAGGAACCCTACAATGAGCAGTTCTTC. Looking up the rest from reference TRBV5-1 and TRBJ2-1 gives the full variable domain: KAGVTQTPRYLIKTRGQQVTLSCSPISGHRSVSWYQQTPGQGLQFLFEYFSETQRNKGNFPGRFSGRQFSNSRSEMNVSTLELGDSALYLCASSLVGKEPYNEQFFGPGTRLTVL.

The V call is TRBV20-1, the J call TRBJ1-4; D possibly corresponds to TRBD1 (5 bases). Deletions cut 1 base from V and 8 bases from J, with 8 bases between. Looked up from germline, CDR1 is DFQATT and CDR2 is SNEGSKA (reference sequence). This CDR3 contains 12 residues. The CDR3 region is CSARGKGEKLFF. As DNA, the CDR3 is TGCAGTGCTAGAGGGAAGGGGGAAAAACTGTTTTTT.

This clonotype was seen many times. The J gene is TRBJ2-3, the V gene TRBV19; D not resolved. CDR3 length: 11 residues. Germline CDR1 reads LNHDA; CDR2 reads SQIVND (reference sequence). The ends were cut back, 7 bases at V and 4 bases at J, with 6 bases in the middle. CDR3 sequence reads: CASMSADTQYF. The CDR3 bases are TGTGCCAGTATGTCGGCAGATACGCAGTATTTT.

There are many counts of this clonotype. V is TRBV20-1 and J is TRBJ2-3; 11 positions match TRBD2. The CDR3 consists of 13 residues. Losses at the gene ends were 6 bases for V and 3 bases for J; bases not matched to a gene: 2. Looked up from germline, CDR1 is DFQATT and CDR2 is SNEGSKA (reference sequence). The DNA for the CDR3 is TGCAGTGCCCGGACTAGCGGGACAGATACGCAGTATTTT. This translates into CSARTSGTDTQYF.

This clonotype was seen at least ten times. V is TRBV10-3 and J is TRBJ2-1, with 9 bases aligning to TRBD2. The length of the CDR3 is 15 residues. V was clipped by 8 bases and J by 4 bases; unmatched bases: 9. In germline, CDR1 is ENHRY, CDR2 SYGVKD. This chain's CDR3 is CAIGTVSGGYNEQFF. The CDR3 coding sequence is TGTGCCATCGGGACGGTGAGCGGGGGGTACAATGAGCAGTTCTTC.

The sample holds many counts of this clonotype. The chain employs TRBV6-5 and TRBJ2-2, with 8 bases fitting TRBD1. The germline CDR1 and CDR2 sequences are MNHEY and SVGAGI. This CDR3 is built from 15 residues. Trimming removed 3 bases from V and 7 bases from J; junction bases left unmatched: 7. CDR3 bases: TGTGCCAGCAGTTATACAGGGGGAACTTACGGGGAGCTGTTTTTT. It specifies CASSYTGGTYGELFF.

This clonotype was picked up many times. The rearrangement uses TRBV15 and TRBJ2-1, with D unresolved. The V end lost 6 bases, the J end lost 8 bases, and 23 bases lay between the germline ends. Germline values: CDR1 LNHNV, CDR2 YYDKDF (reference sequence). This CDR3 spans 16 amino acids. The CDR3 here is CATSPPPGLYSDEQFF. CDR3 nucleotide sequence: TGTGCCACCAGTCCTCCCCCGGGCCTGTACAGCGATGAGCAGTTCTTC.

This clonotype was found many times. J is TRBJ2-5 and V is TRBV6-5; weak D call: TRBD2 (6 bases). The V and J ends lost 0 bases and 3 bases respectively, with 11 bases between them. The germline V gene has CDR1 MNHEY and CDR2 SVGAGI. This CDR3 has 15 amino acids. The CDR3 loop reads CASSYSIAVKETQYF. CDR3 in DNA: TGTGCCAGCAGTTACTCGATAGCGGTCAAAGAGACCCAGTACTTC.

This clonotype came up many times. The rearrangement links TRBV6-5 to TRBJ1-6; perhaps TRBD1 as D (5 bases). From germline, CDR1 is MNHEY and CDR2 SVGAGI. V was clipped by 5 bases and J by 7 bases, with 18 bases between them. The CDR3 runs to 16 residues. The CDR3 region has the DNA TGTGCCAGCAGTCCCCCCAGGGCTCGGAGGAATTCACCCCTCCACTTT. This sequence encodes CASSPPRARRNSPLHF.

This clonotype was seen many times. V usage is TRBV9 and J usage is TRBJ1-1, with D maybe TRBD1 (5 bases). Germline CDR1 and CDR2: SGDLS and YYNGEE. V lost 2 bases and J 1 base, leaving 9 bases between the germline ends. The CDR3 sequence is 14 residues long. DNA for the CDR3: TGTGCCAGCAGCGTTGGGGCTCCGAACACTGAAGCTTTCTTT. This encodes CASSVGAPNTEAFF.

The sample holds many counts of this clonotype. CDR3 amino acids: CASSQMGQGGETQYF. CDR3 coding DNA: TGTGCCAGCAGTCAGATGGGACAGGGGGGAGAGACCCAGTACTTC. The genes are TRBV7-3 and TRBJ2-5; TRBD1 aligns across 11 bases. CDR1 and CDR2 from the germline V gene are SGHTA and FQGTGA. The V segment lost 6 bases and the J segment 4 bases; nucleotides outside the gene matches: 7. CDR3 length equals 15 residues.

Many counts were recorded for this clonotype. This sequence joins TRBV4-2 and TRBJ2-2; the match to TRBD1 covers 7 bases. With V trimmed by 2 bases and J by 7 bases, 10 bases remained unmatched. This CDR3 region has 16 residues. Germline lookup yields CDR1 LGHNA and CDR2 YNFKEQ. DNA for the CDR3: TGTGCCAGCAGCCAACAACAGGGACAGCTTGTCGGGGAGCTGTTTTTT. This gives the protein CASSQQQGQLVGELFF.

This clonotype has ten or more counts. This chain joins TRBV29-1 and TRBJ2-7, with D unclear. Trimming pared 5 bases from V and 3 bases from J, leaving 17 bases between. CDR1 SQVTM and CDR2 ANQGSEA come from the germline V gene. The CDR3 runs 14 residues. The CDR3 nucleotides read TGCAGCGTTTGGGAAGGCGGCGCGGACTACGAGCAGTACTTC. This gives the protein CSVWEGGADYEQYF.

This clonotype was recorded at least ten times. V gene TRBV9 combines with J gene TRBJ2-1; D is unresolved. The germline CDR1 and CDR2 sequences are SGDLS and YYNGEE. V lost 0 bases and J lost 5, with 15 bases in between. The CDR3 spans 16 residues. CDR3 bases: TGTGCCAGCAGCGTAGCTGTCCAGAGTACGGACAATGAGCAGTTCTTC. Translation gives CASSVAVQSTDNEQFF.

This clonotype was seen repeatedly, ten times or more. The chain recombines TRBV20-1 with TRBJ1-1, with a possible D match to TRBD1 (5 bases). The CDR3 loop spans 17 amino acids. V lost 6 bases to trimming and J lost 3 bases, with 26 bases between them. Germline CDR1 is DFQATT and CDR2 is SNEGSKA (reference sequence). This CDR3 reads CSAPRNARGEWDTEAFF. CDR3 DNA sequence: TGCAGTGCCCCGAGAAACGCTCGAGGGGAATGGGACACTGAAGCTTTCTTT.

This clonotype has ten or more counts. This sequence joins TRBV10-3 and TRBJ1-6, with a weak D call TRBD1 (6 bases). CDR3 length: 15 amino acids. Germline assignment: CDR1 ENHRY and CDR2 SYGVKD. With 3 bases removed from V and 5 bases from J, the gap between germline ends came to 11 bases. The CDR3 sequence is CAISERDTNNSPLHF. DNA for the CDR3: TGTGCCATCAGTGAAAGGGACACAAATAATTCACCCCTCCACTTT.

This clonotype was counted at least ten times. V gene TRBV12-3 or TRBV12-4 combines with J gene TRBJ2-7; D may be TRBD2 (5 bases). The CDR3 contains 15 residues. The V gene lost 1 base and the J gene lost 0 bases, with 10 bases spanning the gap. CDR3 DNA: TGTGCCAGCAGTTTAGAGGGTGGAGGCTCCTACGAGCAGTACTTC. Its protein is CASSLEGGGSYEQYF.

This clonotype appeared many times. The chain recombines TRBV6-5 with TRBJ2-7; maybe TRBD2 (6 bases). Trimming shortened V by 2 bases and J by 0 bases, and 11 bases separated the two germline ends. The CDR3 runs to 15 residues. Germline V gene data show CDR1 as MNHEY and CDR2 as SVGAGI. Written as DNA, the CDR3 is TGTGCCAGCAGTTACCGGGGGAGGAGCTCCTACGAGCAGTACTTC. It yields the protein CASSYRGRSSYEQYF.